These 29 T cell receptor beta chains were all obtained from the same sample, sequenced in a study of CD8 T cells in ankylosing spondylitis. From the 5' RACE reads, TCRdb called clonotypes with MiXCR, one entry per CDR3 protein. Found here are just over 300,000 distinct CDR3 sequences, about a fifth of them singletons; the top ten hold roughly 4%. Sequenced sample: blood, either unsorted or a sorted T cell fraction (not recorded which). All receptors derive from a female donor with ankylosing spondylitis or in good health (not recorded which).

The V call is TRBV12-3 or TRBV12-4, the J call TRBJ1-1; tentatively, D is TRBD1 (5 bases). The CDR3 runs 13 residues. Trimming took off 3 bases at V and 4 bases at J, with 9 bases between the two ends. CDR3 sequence: CASSLGGTTEAFF. The CDR3 coding sequence is TGTGCCAGCAGTTTGGGAGGGACCACTGAAGCTTTCTTT.

In this sample, this clonotype turned up a few times. The chain carries TRBV12-3 or TRBV12-4 and TRBJ1-6, with D possibly being TRBD1 (5 bases). There are 14 residues in the CDR3. The germline V and J ends were trimmed by 2 bases and 10 bases, with 12 bases remaining between them. CDR3 sequence: CASSLKGIGSPLHF. The CDR3 DNA reads TGTGCCAGCAGTTTAAAGGGGATAGGCTCACCCCTCCACTTT.

This chain uses TRBV10-3 with TRBJ2-7; D may be TRBD2 (6 bases). The CDR3 totals 13 residues. Germline CDR1 ENHRY, CDR2 SYGVKD. V was cut by 5 bases and J by 5 bases, with 13 bases left in between. This CDR3 reads CAISNRGGNEQYF. The CDR3 coding sequence is TGTGCCATCAGTAATAGGGGAGGAAACGAGCAGTACTTC.

This clonotype was seen a few times. The gene calls are TRBV2 and TRBJ2-1; no firm D call. Germline CDR1 reads SNHLY; CDR2 reads FYNNEI. Trimming removed 8 bases from V and 4 bases from J, with 12 bases in between. The CDR3 is 13 amino acids. CDR3 in amino acids: CASVRLTYNEQFF. CDR3 in DNA: TGTGCCAGCGTGAGGTTGACTTACAATGAGCAGTTCTTC.

This clonotype was counted only a few times. The chain recombines TRBV7-8 with TRBJ2-7; D possibly corresponds to TRBD1 (6 bases). Germline CDR1 and CDR2: SGHVS and FQNEAQ. CDR3 length equals 14 residues. Trimming took off 5 bases at V and 6 bases at J, with 17 bases between the two ends. CDR3 nucleotides: TGTGCCAGCAGCCCCAGGACAGACCACGGCGAGCAGTACTTC. Translating it yields CASSPRTDHGEQYF.

This clonotype was found a few times. The V call is TRBV7-6, the J call TRBJ2-1; 8 nucleotides agree with TRBD1. This CDR3 spans 16 amino acids. The germline gives CDR1 SGHVS, CDR2 FNYEAQ. The junction had 5 bases not matched to a gene; V was cut back by 4 bases and J by 0 bases. CDR3 protein: CASSSRTGSSYNEQFF. CDR3 nucleotide sequence: TGTGCCAGCAGCTCCCGGACAGGGAGCTCCTACAATGAGCAGTTCTTC.

This clonotype appeared a few times. V usage is TRBV20-1 and J usage is TRBJ2-7; 10 nucleotides match TRBD2. The V gene's germline CDR1 is DFQATT and CDR2 SNEGSKA (reference sequence). This CDR3 has 14 amino acids. Losses at the gene ends were 1 base for V and 4 bases for J; bases not matched to a gene: 4. For the CDR3, the DNA is TGCAGTGCTAGAGCCCTAGCGGGAGTTTACGAGCAGTACTTC. It yields the protein CSARALAGVYEQYF.

The chain joins TRBV5-1 to TRBJ1-6; D ambiguous. The V and J ends lost 0 bases and 10 bases respectively, with 17 bases between them. The CDR3 contains 16 residues. Germline assignment: CDR1 SGHRS and CDR2 YFSETQ. As DNA, the CDR3 is TGCGCCAGCAGCTTGGTGGAACCCAAGGCCTACTCACCCCTCCACTTT. Translated, it gives CASSLVEPKAYSPLHF.

This clonotype was counted at least ten times. The chain employs TRBV12-3 or TRBV12-4 and TRBJ2-1, with D unclear. This CDR3 spans 14 amino acids. Trimming cost V 5 bases and J 0 bases, with 8 bases left between them. The CDR3 DNA sequence: TGTGCCAGCAGTACTCCCCTCTCCTACAATGAGCAGTTCTTC. The encoded protein is CASSTPLSYNEQFF.

This clonotype was observed a few times. The chain recombines TRBV28 with TRBJ1-1, with D possibly being TRBD1 (6 bases). Per germline, CDR1 MDHEN and CDR2 SYDVKM. V gave up 5 bases and J gave up 11 bases, with 18 bases separating them. The CDR3 runs to 13 residues. CDR3 sequence (DNA): TGTGCCAGCAGTCCGGTTAACAGGGACGTGGCTTTCTTT. Amino acid sequence: CASSPVNRDVAFF.

J is TRBJ1-4 and V is TRBV7-2; 10 bases align to TRBD1. The CDR3 consists of 15 residues. Germline trimming cut 5 bases from V and 8 bases from J; bases unmatched to any gene: 8. Germline CDR1 reads SGHTA; CDR2 reads FQGNSA. The CDR3 DNA is TGTGCCAGCAGCACGCGGACAGGGGGAAGGGAAAAACTGTTTTTT. The encoded protein is CASSTRTGGREKLFF.

The chain joins TRBV29-1 to TRBJ1-2; 7 nucleotides agree with TRBD1. CDR3 length: 12 amino acids. CDR1 and CDR2 from the germline V gene are SQVTM and ANQGSEA. V was clipped by 6 bases and J by 4 bases; unmatched bases: 5. In nucleotides, the CDR3 is TGCAGCGTCCTGGGACAGAGCTATGGCTACACCTTC. As protein: CSVLGQSYGYTF.

This clonotype has a handful of counts. The J gene is TRBJ1-5, the V gene TRBV20-1, with TRBD1 as a possible D gene (5 bases). CDR3 length: 12 residues. In germline, CDR1 is DFQATT, CDR2 SNEGSKA (reference sequence). Trimming took off 6 bases at V and 7 bases at J, with 13 bases between the two ends. CDR3 sequence reads: CSAPGGDQPQHF. CDR3 DNA: TGCAGTGCCCCAGGAGGGGACCAGCCCCAGCATTTT.

This clonotype was counted only a few times. This sequence joins TRBV6-2 or TRBV6-3 and TRBJ2-1; D not resolved. V was shortened by 8 bases and J by 9 bases, with 11 bases between the two germline ends. Germline V gives CDR1 MNHEY, CDR2 SVGEGT. The CDR3 is made up of 11 amino acids. The CDR3 reads CASEQFGEQFF. In DNA form, the CDR3 reads TGTGCCAGCGAACAGTTCGGTGAGCAGTTCTTC.

This chain joins TRBV20-1 and TRBJ2-1; D remains ambiguous. This CDR3 is 13 amino acids long. Germline V gene data show CDR1 as DFQATT and CDR2 as SNEGSKA (reference sequence). Trimming removed 3 bases from V and 7 bases from J, with 13 bases in between. This CDR3 reads CSARSEALNEQFF. CDR3 sequence (DNA): TGCAGTGCTAGGTCTGAAGCGTTAAATGAGCAGTTCTTC.

This clonotype was recorded at least ten times. CDR3 in amino acids: CAISEGVSERSTEAFF. CDR3 in DNA: TGTGCCATCAGTGAGGGGGTATCTGAACGTTCCACTGAAGCTTTCTTT. V and J are TRBV10-3 and TRBJ1-1; D call uncertain. Germline CDR1 is ENHRY and CDR2 is SYGVKD. Deletions cut 2 bases from V and 4 bases from J, with 17 bases between. The CDR3 has 16 residues.

The chain couples TRBV7-2 to TRBJ2-3; 15 bases match TRBD2. Trimming removed 5 bases from V and 6 bases from J; junction bases left unmatched: 6. The V gene's germline CDR1 is SGHTA and CDR2 FQGNSA. The CDR3 is made up of 16 amino acids. CDR3 residues: CASSVGLAGGMDTQYF. CDR3 bases: TGTGCCAGCAGCGTCGGACTAGCGGGAGGGATGGATACGCAGTATTTT.

This clonotype was found a few times. The chain has TRBV2 and TRBJ2-7, with D unresolved. The V gene's germline CDR1 is SNHLY and CDR2 FYNNEI. This CDR3 spans 13 amino acids. V shed 8 bases and J shed 2 bases, with 13 bases lying between them. CDR3 sequence (DNA): TGTGCCAGCCAGACACATCCGACCTACGAGCAGTACTTC. It codes for CASQTHPTYEQYF.

This clonotype was picked up a small number of times. The V and J genes are TRBV19 and TRBJ1-5, with no clear D. CDR1 and CDR2 (germline): LNHDA, SQIVND (reference sequence). The CDR3 has 14 amino acids. Trimming cost V 7 bases and J 2 bases, with 12 bases left between them. The CDR3 DNA reads TGTGCCAGTAAGGGTCCAAGGGGCAATCAGCCCCAGCATTTT. Translated: CASKGPRGNQPQHF.

This clonotype was counted ten times or more. The chain carries TRBV20-1 and TRBJ2-3; no clear D. Germline V CDR1 and CDR2: DFQATT, SNEGSKA (reference sequence). The CDR3 extends over 15 amino acids. Trimming cost V 1 base and J 6 bases, with 17 bases left between them. CDR3: CSARVPAYGQDTQYF. DNA of the CDR3: TGCAGTGCTAGAGTTCCAGCGTACGGGCAGGATACGCAGTATTTT.

This chain joins TRBV4-2 and TRBJ2-7; D is uncertain. V was shortened by 2 bases and J by 3 bases, with 5 bases between the two germline ends. Germline V gene lookup returns CDR1 LGHNA and CDR2 YNFKEQ. The CDR3 is 12 residues long. The CDR3 DNA sequence: TGTGCCAGCAGCCAAAATTACTACGAGCAGTACTTC. It encodes CASSQNYYEQYF.

The chain is built from TRBV12-3 or TRBV12-4 and TRBJ2-2; D ambiguous. Trimming shortened V by 6 bases and J by 1 base, and 9 bases separated the two germline ends. The CDR3 is made up of 14 amino acids. CDR3 region: CASSSRENTGELFF. The CDR3 bases are TGTGCCAGCAGCTCGCGAGAGAACACCGGGGAGCTGTTTTTT.

A few counts support this clonotype. CDR3 sequence reads: CASSFPGPGTDTQYF. The CDR3, as DNA: TGTGCCAGCAGCTTCCCGGGGCCCGGCACAGATACGCAGTATTTT. The chain couples TRBV7-8 to TRBJ2-3; D possibly uses TRBD1 or TRBD2 (5 bases each). Per the germline V gene, CDR1 is SGHVS and CDR2 is FQNEAQ. The CDR3 covers 15 residues. V was clipped by 3 bases and J by 1 base, with 11 bases between them.

V is TRBV29-1 and J is TRBJ1-2, with TRBD1 as a possible D gene (5 bases). The V end was cut by 4 bases, the J end by 6 bases, with 24 bases between. Germline CDR1 is SQVTM and CDR2 is ANQGSEA. This CDR3 contains 16 residues. The CDR3: CSVGPRLGHIRNGYTF. The CDR3 region has the DNA TGCAGCGTTGGGCCAAGGCTGGGGCACATAAGGAATGGCTACACCTTC.

This clonotype has at least ten counts. The chain is built from TRBV10-3 and TRBJ2-7, with TRBD1 identical over 10 bases. V gave up 6 bases and J gave up 5 bases; unmatched junction bases: 7. The CDR3 spans 14 residues. Per germline, CDR1 ENHRY and CDR2 SYGVKD. The CDR3, as DNA: TGTGCCATCAGAAGGGACAGGGGTCTCCACGAGCAGTACTTC. Its translation: CAIRRDRGLHEQYF.

The table lists this clonotype with many counts. The chain links TRBV5-1 to TRBJ2-1, with 9 bases identical to TRBD1. CDR3 length: 16 residues. Germline CDR1 SGHRS, CDR2 YFSETQ. The V segment lost 6 bases and the J segment 8 bases; nucleotides outside the gene matches: 15. The CDR3 here is CASTIKADRGIDEQFF. CDR3 DNA: TGCGCCAGCACCATTAAGGCGGACAGGGGAATCGATGAGCAGTTCTTC.

The CDR3 region has the DNA TGTGCCACCAGTGATTTCGGCGGGACTATGCAGGATGAGCAGTTCTTC. Residues: CATSDFGGTMQDEQFF. The chain recombines TRBV24-1 with TRBJ2-1; 7 nucleotides line up with TRBD2. The junction had 10 bases not matched to a gene; V was cut back by 1 base and J by 8 bases. This CDR3 is 16 amino acids long. Germline V gene data show CDR1 as KGHDR and CDR2 as SFDVKD.

In its sample, this clonotype was seen a few times. V is TRBV10-2 and J is TRBJ2-1; no firm D call. This CDR3 is built from 15 residues. Germline V lookup: CDR1 WSHSY, CDR2 SAAADI. V was shortened by 7 bases and J by 4 bases, with 17 bases between the two germline ends. CDR3 residues: CASKTSPQLYNEQFF. CDR3 bases: TGCGCCAGCAAAACTTCTCCCCAACTTTACAATGAGCAGTTCTTC.

This chain joins TRBV5-5 and TRBJ2-6; D remains unclear. The CDR3 spans 16 residues. V lost 0 bases and J 2 bases, leaving 9 bases between the germline ends. Germline loops: CDR1 SGHKS, CDR2 YYEKEE (reference sequence). CDR3: CASSLGVDPGANVLTF. CDR3 in DNA: TGTGCCAGCAGCTTGGGTGTTGATCCTGGGGCCAACGTCCTGACTTTC.